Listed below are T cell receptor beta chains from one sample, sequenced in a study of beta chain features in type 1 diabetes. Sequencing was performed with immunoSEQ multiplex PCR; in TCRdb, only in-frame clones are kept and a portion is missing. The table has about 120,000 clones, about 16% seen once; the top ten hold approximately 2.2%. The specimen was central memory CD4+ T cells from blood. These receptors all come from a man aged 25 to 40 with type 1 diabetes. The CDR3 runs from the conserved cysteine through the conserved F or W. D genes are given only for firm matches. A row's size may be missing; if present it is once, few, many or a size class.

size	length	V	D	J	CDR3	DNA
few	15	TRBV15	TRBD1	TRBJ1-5	CATGGGTGRNQPQHF	TGTGCCACCGGGGGCGGGACAGGGCGCAATCAGCCCCAGCATTTT
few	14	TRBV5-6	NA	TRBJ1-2	CASGIQGSNYGYTF	TGTGCCAGCGGAATACAAGGTAGTAACTATGGCTACACCTTC
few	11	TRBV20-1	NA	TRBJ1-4	CSAPTGEKLFF	TGCAGTGCCCCCACTGGGGAAAAACTGTTTTTT
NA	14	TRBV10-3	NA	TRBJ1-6	CAINSGQINSPLHF	TGTGCCATCAATTCGGGACAAATTAATTCACCCCTCCACTTT
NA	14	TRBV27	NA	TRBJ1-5	CASNLDGSNQPQHF	TGTGCCAGCAACCTAGATGGGAGCAATCAGCCCCAGCATTTT
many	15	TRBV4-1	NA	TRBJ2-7	CASSQDRGGDYEQYF	TGCGCCAGCAGCCAAGATAGGGGGGGAGACTACGAGCAGTACTTC
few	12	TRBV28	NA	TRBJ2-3	CASSSMTDTQYF	TGTGCCAGCAGTTCGATGACAGATACGCAGTATTTT
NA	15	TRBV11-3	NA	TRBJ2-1	CASSSGSSQYNEQFF	TGTGCCAGCAGCTCAGGTTCCAGTCAATACAATGAGCAGTTCTTC
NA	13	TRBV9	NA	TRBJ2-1	CASTPNDNNEQFF	TGTGCCAGCACTCCGAACGACAACAATGAGCAGTTCTTC
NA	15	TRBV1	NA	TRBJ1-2	CTSSQEAGEGYGYTF	TGCACCAGCAGCCAAGAGGCAGGGGAGGGCTATGGCTACACCTTC
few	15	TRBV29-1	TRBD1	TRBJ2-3	CSVGQGSSSTDTQYF	TGCAGCGTTGGACAGGGGTCGTCTAGCACAGATACGCAGTATTTT
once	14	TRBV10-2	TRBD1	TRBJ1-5	CASSGQGAIQPQHF	TGCGCCAGCAGTGGTCAGGGGGCTATTCAGCCCCAGCATTTT
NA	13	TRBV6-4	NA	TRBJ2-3	CASSDGSTDTQYF	TGTGCCAGCAGTGATGGGTCCACAGATACGCAGTATTTT
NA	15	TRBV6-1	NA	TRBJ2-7	CASSVSRGHSYEQYF	TGTGCCAGCAGTGTTTCTCGCGGGCACTCCTACGAGCAGTACTTC
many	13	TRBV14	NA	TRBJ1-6	CASSVLPRSPLHF	TGTGCCAGCAGCGTTCTCCCGAGGTCACCCCTCCACTTT
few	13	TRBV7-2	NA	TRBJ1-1	CASSFSRLTEAFF	TGTGCCAGCAGCTTCTCTAGACTCACTGAAGCTTTCTTT
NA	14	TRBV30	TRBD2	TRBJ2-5	CAWSRGLAEETQYF	TGTGCCTGGAGCAGGGGACTAGCAGAAGAGACCCAGTACTTC
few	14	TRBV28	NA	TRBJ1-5	CASTWGANNQPQHF	TGTGCCAGCACCTGGGGGGCAAATAATCAGCCCCAGCATTTT
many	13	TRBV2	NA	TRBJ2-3	CASKVESTDTQYF	TGTGCCAGCAAGGTCGAGTCCACAGATACGCAGTATTTT
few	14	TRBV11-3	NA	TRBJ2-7	CASSLDTATYEQYF	TGTGCCAGCAGCTTAGACACAGCGACCTACGAGCAGTACTTC
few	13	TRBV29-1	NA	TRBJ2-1	CSARGASNNEQFF	TGCAGCGCCCGTGGGGCCAGCAACAATGAGCAGTTCTTC
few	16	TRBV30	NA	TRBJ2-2	CAWSVRKGTNTGELFF	TGTGCCTGGAGTGTACGTAAGGGGACGAACACCGGGGAGCTGTTTTTT
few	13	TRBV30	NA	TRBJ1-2	CAWSVRAAYGYTF	TGTGCCTGGAGTGTACGGGCAGCCTATGGCTACACCTTC
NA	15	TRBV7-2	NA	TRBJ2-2	CASSPLGANTGELFF	TGTGCCAGCAGCCCCCTAGGGGCCAACACCGGGGAGCTGTTTTTT
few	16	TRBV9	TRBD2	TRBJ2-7	CASSVESSGESYEQYF	TGTGCCAGCAGCGTAGAGAGTAGCGGGGAGTCCTACGAGCAGTACTTC
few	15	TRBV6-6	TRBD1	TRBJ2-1	CASSSQGQGVDEQFF	TGTGCCAGCAGCAGCCAGGGACAGGGGGTCGATGAGCAGTTCTTC
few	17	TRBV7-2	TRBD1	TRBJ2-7	CASSPGGTGGLSYEQYF	TGTGCCAGCAGCCCAGGGGGGACAGGGGGCCTCTCCTACGAGCAGTACTTC
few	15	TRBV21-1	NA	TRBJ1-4	CASSKDPGTNEKLFF	TGTGCCAGCAGCAAAGATCCGGGGACTAATGAAAAACTGTTTTTT
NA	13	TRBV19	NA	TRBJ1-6	CASSEGYNSPLHF	TGTGCCAGTAGCGAGGGATATAATTCACCCCTCCACTTT
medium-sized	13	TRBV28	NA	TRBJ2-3	CATYEGGRDTQYF	TGTGCCACCTATGAGGGGGGCCGGGATACGCAGTATTTT
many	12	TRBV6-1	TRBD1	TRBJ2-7	CATKGQGYEQYF	TGTGCCACCAAGGGACAGGGGTACGAGCAGTACTTC
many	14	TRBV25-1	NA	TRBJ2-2	CAKRGCPNTGELFF	TGTGCCAAAAGGGGGTGCCCGAACACCGGGGAGCTGTTTTTT
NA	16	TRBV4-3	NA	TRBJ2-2	CASSLSQLSNTGELFF	TGCGCCAGCAGCCTTTCCCAACTATCGAACACCGGGGAGCTGTTTTTT
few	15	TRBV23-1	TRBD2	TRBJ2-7	CASSQSQGGDNEQYF	TGCGCCAGCAGTCAATCGCAGGGAGGGGATAACGAGCAGTACTTC
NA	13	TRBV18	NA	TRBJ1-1	CASSPRQEDVAFF	TGTGCCAGCTCACCGAGACAGGAGGATGTAGCTTTCTTT
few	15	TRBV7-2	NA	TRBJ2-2	CASSSGRLNTGELFF	TGTGCCAGCAGCTCAGGGCGTTTGAACACCGGGGAGCTGTTTTTT
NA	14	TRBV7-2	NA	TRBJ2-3	CASSLRADTDTQYF	TGTGCCAGCAGCTTAAGGGCGGACACAGATACGCAGTATTTT
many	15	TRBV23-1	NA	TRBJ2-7	CASSRRGTESYEQYF	TGCGCCAGCAGCCGCCGCGGGACCGAGTCCTACGAGCAGTACTTC
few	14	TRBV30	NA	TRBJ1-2	CAWSVFGGAEGYTF	TGTGCCTGGAGTGTATTCGGGGGCGCCGAGGGCTACACCTTC
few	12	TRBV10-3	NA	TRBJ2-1	CAISESANEQFF	TGTGCCATCAGTGAGTCGGCGAATGAGCAGTTCTTC
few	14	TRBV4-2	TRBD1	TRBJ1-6	CASSQRDSGSPLHF	TGTGCCAGCAGCCAGAGGGACAGCGGTTCACCCCTCCACTTT
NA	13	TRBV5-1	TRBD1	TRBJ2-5	CASSLEGQGTQYF	TGCGCCAGCAGCTTGGAGGGACAGGGGACCCAGTACTTC
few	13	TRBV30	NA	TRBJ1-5	CAWSSNGNQPQHF	TGTGCCTGGAGTTCCAACGGGAATCAGCCCCAGCATTTT
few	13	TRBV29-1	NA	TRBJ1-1	CSAFHRRGTEAFF	TGCAGCGCATTCCACAGGCGAGGAACTGAAGCTTTCTTT
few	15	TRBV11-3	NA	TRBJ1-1	CASSPFRDTNTEAFF	TGTGCCAGCAGCCCTTTCCGGGACACCAACACTGAAGCTTTCTTT
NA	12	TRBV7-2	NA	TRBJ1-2	CASSPLDYGYTF	TGTGCCAGCAGCCCTCTAGACTATGGCTACACCTTC
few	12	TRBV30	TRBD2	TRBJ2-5	CAWSTSGETQYF	TGTGCCTGGAGTACTAGCGGAGAGACCCAGTACTTC
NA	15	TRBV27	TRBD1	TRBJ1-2	CASSLSAGGNYGYTF	TGTGCCAGCAGTTTATCTGCAGGGGGCAACTATGGCTACACCTTC
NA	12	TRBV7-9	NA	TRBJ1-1	CASSQGGTEAFF	TGTGCCAGCAGCCAGGGAGGCACTGAAGCTTTCTTT
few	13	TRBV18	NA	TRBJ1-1	CASSLGEGTEAFF	TGTGCCAGCTCGCTTGGGGAGGGCACTGAAGCTTTCTTT
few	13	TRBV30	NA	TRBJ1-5	CAWRADSNQPQHF	TGTGCCTGGAGGGCAGATAGCAATCAGCCCCAGCATTTT
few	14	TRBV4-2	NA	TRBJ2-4	CASSQGTARDIQYF	TGTGCCAGCAGCCAAGGGACAGCTCGGGACATTCAGTACTTC
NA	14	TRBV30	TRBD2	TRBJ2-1	CAWKKAGGLDEQFF	TGTGCCTGGAAGAAAGCGGGGGGGCTCGATGAGCAGTTCTTC
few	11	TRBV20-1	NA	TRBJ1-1	CSARGGAEAFF	TGCAGTGCTAGAGGAGGGGCTGAAGCTTTCTTT
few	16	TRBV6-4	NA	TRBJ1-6	CASRNMGTDYNSPLHF	TGTGCCAGCAGGAATATGGGGACGGACTATAATTCACCCCTCCACTTT